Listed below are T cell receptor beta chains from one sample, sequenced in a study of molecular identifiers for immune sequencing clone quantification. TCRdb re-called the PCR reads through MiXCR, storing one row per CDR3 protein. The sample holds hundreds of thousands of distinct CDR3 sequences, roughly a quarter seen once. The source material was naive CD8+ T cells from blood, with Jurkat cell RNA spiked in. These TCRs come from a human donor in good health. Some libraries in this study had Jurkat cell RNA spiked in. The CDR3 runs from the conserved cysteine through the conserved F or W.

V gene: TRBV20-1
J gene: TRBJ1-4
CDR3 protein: CSAGRLENNEKLFF

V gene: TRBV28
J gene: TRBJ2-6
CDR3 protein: CASSLGLAGAVGANVLTF

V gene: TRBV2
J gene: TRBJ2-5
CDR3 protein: CASSDWGSQETQYF

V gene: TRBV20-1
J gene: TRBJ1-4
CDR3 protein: CSALTGGYEELFF

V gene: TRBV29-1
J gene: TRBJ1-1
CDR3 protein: CSVPDRGHTEAFF

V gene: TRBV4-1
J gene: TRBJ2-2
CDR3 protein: CASSQDDWVTYTGELFF

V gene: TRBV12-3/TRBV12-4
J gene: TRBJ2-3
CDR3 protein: CASSISADTQYF

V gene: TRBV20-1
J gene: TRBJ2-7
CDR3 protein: CSARDRGLARDEQYF

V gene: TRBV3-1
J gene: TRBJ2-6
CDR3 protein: CASSLPIRSGANVLTF

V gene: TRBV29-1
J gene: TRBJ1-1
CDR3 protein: CSVAPSFSTEAFF

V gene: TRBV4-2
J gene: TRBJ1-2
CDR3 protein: CASSQDRGQYGYTF

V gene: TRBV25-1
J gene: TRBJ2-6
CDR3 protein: CASSEYISGANVLTF

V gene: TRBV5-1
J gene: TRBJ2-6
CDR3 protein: CANSPDGVTGANVLTF

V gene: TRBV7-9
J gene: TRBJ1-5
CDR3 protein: CASSLTTDSNQPQHF

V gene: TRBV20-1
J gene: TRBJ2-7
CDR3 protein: CSARIVGGGVYEQYF

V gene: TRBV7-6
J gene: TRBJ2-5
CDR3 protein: CASSLSVGKQETQYF

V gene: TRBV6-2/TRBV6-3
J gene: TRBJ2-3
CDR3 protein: CASSYSTGWDLPPDTQYF

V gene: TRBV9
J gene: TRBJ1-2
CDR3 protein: CASSVGDRPYGYTF

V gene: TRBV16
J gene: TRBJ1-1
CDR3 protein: CASSQSVGRNTEAFF

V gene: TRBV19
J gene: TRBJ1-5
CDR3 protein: CASSPFGYSNQPQHF

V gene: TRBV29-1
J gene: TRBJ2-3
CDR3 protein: CSVVPDSTDTQYF

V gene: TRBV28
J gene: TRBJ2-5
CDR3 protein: CASSPEGGPTPWTQYF

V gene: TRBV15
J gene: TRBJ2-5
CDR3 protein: CATSRDRGSKTQYF

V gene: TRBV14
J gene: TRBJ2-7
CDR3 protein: CASSQFLDRGYEQYF

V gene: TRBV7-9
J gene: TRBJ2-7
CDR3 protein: CASSYSVGEQYF

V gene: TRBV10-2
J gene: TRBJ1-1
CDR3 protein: CASSLNGPGAFF

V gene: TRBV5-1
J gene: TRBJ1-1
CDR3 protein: CASSLLRDTEAFF

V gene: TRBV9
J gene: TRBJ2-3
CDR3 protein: CASSVYGPADTQYF

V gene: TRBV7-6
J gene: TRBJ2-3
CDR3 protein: CASSLGGYPGDTQYF

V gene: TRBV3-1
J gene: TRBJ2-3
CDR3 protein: CASSQGSDTQYF

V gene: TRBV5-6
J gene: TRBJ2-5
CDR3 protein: CASSNGPIPMDRWAQYF

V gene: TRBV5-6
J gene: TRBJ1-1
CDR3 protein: CASSRDMNTEAFF

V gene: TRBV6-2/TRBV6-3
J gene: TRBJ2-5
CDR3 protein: CASNPFQKETQYF

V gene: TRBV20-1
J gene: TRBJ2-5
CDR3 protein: CSAREEGAETQYF

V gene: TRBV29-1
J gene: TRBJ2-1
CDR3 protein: CSGPLATGEQFF

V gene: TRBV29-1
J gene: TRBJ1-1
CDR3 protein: CSVVGREGSAEAFF

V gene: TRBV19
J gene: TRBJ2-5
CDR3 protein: CASSRTGDGETQYF

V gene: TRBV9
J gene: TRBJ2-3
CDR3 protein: CASSVVDQSTDTQYF

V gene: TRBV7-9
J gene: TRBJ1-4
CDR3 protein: CASSLVGANEKLFF

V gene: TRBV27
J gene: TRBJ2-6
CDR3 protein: CASSLLLFSGANVLTF

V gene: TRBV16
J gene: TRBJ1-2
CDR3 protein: CASSQSVPDSYGYTF

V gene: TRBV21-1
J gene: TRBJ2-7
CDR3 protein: CASAPRGSEQYF

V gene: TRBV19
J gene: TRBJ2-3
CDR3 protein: CASSMAQFSTDTQYF